The source of this TCR beta chain is a study of chemoradiotherapy in HPV16-positive cancers. In this sample, this clone turned up a few times. The target antigen is unknown. Study results and caveats: Better recurrence-free survival went with HPV-responsive T-cell expansion in HPV16-positive patients. Candidate HPV-specific clones and E7-related TCR motifs grew in tumor during treatment. The functional HPV-specific definition rests on just a couple of HPV16-positive patients.

Profiled with immunoSEQ multiplex PCR; TCRdb holds only in-frame clones, not every one. The sample consists of about 35,000 clones, around 83% of them appearing once. Germline V gives CDR1 ENHRY, CDR2 SYGVKD. The CDR3 contains 12 residues. V lost 7 bases to trimming and J lost 1 base, with 7 bases between them. Samples were taken several times over chemoradiotherapy. This TCR came from a human donor with HPV-associated anogenital cancer. The V call is TRBV10-3, the J call TRBJ1-1, with D maybe TRBD1 (5 bases). Sequenced material: blood, taken from a patient who underwent chemoradiotherapy. The CDR3 reads CAIKGQNTEAFF. CDR3 DNA: TGTGCCATCAAAGGACAGAACACTGAAGCTTTCTTT.